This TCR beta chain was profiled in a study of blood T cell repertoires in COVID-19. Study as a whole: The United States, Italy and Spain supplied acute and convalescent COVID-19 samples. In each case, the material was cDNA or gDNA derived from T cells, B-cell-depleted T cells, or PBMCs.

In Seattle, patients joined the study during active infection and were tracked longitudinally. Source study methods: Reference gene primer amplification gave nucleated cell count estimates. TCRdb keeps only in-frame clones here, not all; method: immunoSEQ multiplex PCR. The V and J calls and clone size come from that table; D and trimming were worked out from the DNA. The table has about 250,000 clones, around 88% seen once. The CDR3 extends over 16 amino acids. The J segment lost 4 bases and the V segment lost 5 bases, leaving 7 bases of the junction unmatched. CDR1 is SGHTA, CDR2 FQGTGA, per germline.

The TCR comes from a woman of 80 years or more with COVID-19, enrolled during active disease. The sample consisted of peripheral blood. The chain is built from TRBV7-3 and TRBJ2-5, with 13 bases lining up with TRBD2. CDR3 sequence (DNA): TGTGCCAGCAGCCCAGGGACTAGCGGGGTATCAGAGACCCAGTACTTC. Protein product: CASSPGTSGVSETQYF.